This T cell receptor (beta chain) is drawn from a study of OX40 agonist ivuxolimab in advanced cancers. Overall study findings and caveats: Among the lowest peripheral clonal expansion occurred in 0.1-3.0 mg/kg partial responders.

The CDR3 has 14 residues. V lost 6 bases to trimming and J lost 2 bases, with 8 bases between them. Germline CDR1 LNHDA, CDR2 SQIVND (reference sequence). In the case of this clone: The antigen remains undetermined.

Clones were read by immunoSEQ multiplex PCR, and TCRdb kept only the in-frame ones, dropping some. This table has nearly 50,000 clones, over 75% appearing once. Material: CD4+ or CD8+ T cells sorted from blood, obtained in a trial of the OX40 agonist ivuxolimab. The receptor was isolated from an adult with an advanced solid tumor such as melanoma, head and neck, liver or kidney cancer. J is TRBJ2-6 and V is TRBV19; the D is unclear. Here the CDR3 DNA reads TGTGCCAGTAGCACACAAGCTGGGGCCAACGTCCTGACTTTC. Protein: CASSTQAGANVLTF.